This T cell receptor (beta chain) was sequenced in a study of cytomegalovirus exposure and HLA in healthy donors. 13 Jbeta primers and 60 Vbeta primers were used for the PCR. Using immunoSEQ multiplex PCR, the repertoire was profiled, and TCRdb retains in-frame clones only, with some absent. Here the sample spans approximately 210,000 clones, 60% to 80% being singletons. This clone was observed a handful of times. Its specificity is not known. V lost 3 bases and J lost 7; bases outside the gene matches: 8. This CDR3 has 16 residues. Germline CDR1 reads LGHNA; CDR2 reads YSLEER. Notes on the study in general: Previous analysis showed most TCR beta V segments were productive about 90% or about 30% of the time. In a later analysis, at a false discovery rate of 0.05, under 20,000 TCR beta sequences matched HLA alleles.

The specimen was PBMCs. The sequence came from a male donor in good health and CMV-seronegative. The chain links TRBV4-3 to TRBJ2-1; 11 bases line up with TRBD2. CDR3 bases: TGCGCCAGCAGCCAGGCGGCTAGCGGGGGGAGGAATGAGCAGTTCTTC. It specifies CASSQAASGGRNEQFF.